The following is a T cell receptor (beta chain) sequence with its context. The J segment lost 6 bases and the V segment lost 0 bases, leaving 4 bases of the junction unmatched. The CDR3 runs 15 residues. Germline V gene sequence: CDR1 MDHEN, CDR2 SYDVKM. Produced via immunoSEQ multiplex PCR; TCRdb's table is partial and in-frame only. The repertoire holds 200,000 to 250,000 clones, with roughly 88% as singletons. This sample is drawn from a study of blood T cell repertoires in COVID-19. Source material: PBMCs or T cells enriched from blood (not recorded which). The chain employs TRBV28 and TRBJ1-2, with 10 positions matching TRBD1. The origin of this receptor is a woman between 45 and 65 years old who had recovered from COVID-19. The CDR3 coding sequence is TGTGCCAGCAGTTTATGGACAGGGGGCCAAAATGGCTACACCTTC. This encodes CASSLWTGGQNGYTF.